A selection of T cell receptor beta chains follows, all from one sample in a study of control samples from healthy donors and cancer patients. Sequencing used immunoSEQ multiplex PCR; TCRdb keeps in-frame clones, though not all of them. Seen here are roughly 54,000 clones, 95% to 97% observed once, and the top ten hold about 1.9%. The sequenced material came from blood. These receptors all come from a woman in her 30s in good health. The CDR3 runs from the conserved cysteine through the conserved F or W. A D gene is named only where the DNA matches it firmly. Size is stated for part of the rows, as once, few or many counts, or as a class when the clone is expanded.

j_gene: TRBJ1-4; abundance: NA; d_gene: NA; v_gene: TRBV5-1; CDR3aa: CASSLLGARGEKLFF; CDR3nt: TGCGCCAGCAGCTTGTTGGGGGCGCGCGGTGAAAAACTGTTTTTT
j_gene: TRBJ2-6; abundance: NA; d_gene: NA; v_gene: TRBV28; CDR3aa: CASSWGSSGASGANVLTF; CDR3nt: TGTGCCAGCAGTTGGGGATCCTCGGGGGCGTCTGGGGCCAACGTCCTGACTTTC
j_gene: TRBJ2-7; abundance: NA; d_gene: TRBD2; v_gene: TRBV7-9; CDR3aa: CASAEGPGLADYEQYF; CDR3nt: TGTGCCAGCGCGGAGGGACCGGGACTAGCGGACTACGAGCAGTACTTC
j_gene: TRBJ2-7; abundance: NA; d_gene: TRBD2; v_gene: TRBV28; CDR3aa: CASSSGSWEEQYF; CDR3nt: TGTGCCAGCTCTAGCGGGAGCTGGGAGGAGCAGTACTTC
j_gene: TRBJ1-5; abundance: NA; d_gene: NA; v_gene: TRBV28; CDR3aa: CASREDGGLNQPQHF; CDR3nt: TGTGCCAGCAGGGAAGATGGGGGGCTTAATCAGCCCCAGCATTTT
j_gene: TRBJ2-2; abundance: NA; d_gene: NA; v_gene: TRBV7-3; CDR3aa: CASSFHPSGELFF; CDR3nt: TGTGCCAGCAGCTTTCACCCGTCTGGGGAGCTGTTTTTT
j_gene: TRBJ1-4; abundance: NA; d_gene: NA; v_gene: TRBV12-5; CDR3aa: CASGLFRGATNEKLFF; CDR3nt: TGTGCTAGTGGTTTGTTTCGGGGGGCAACTAATGAAAAACTGTTTTTT
j_gene: TRBJ1-1; abundance: NA; d_gene: NA; v_gene: TRBV18; CDR3aa: CASSPPIEAVRAEAFF; CDR3nt: TGTGCCAGCTCACCACCCATCGAGGCCGTGAGAGCTGAAGCTTTCTTT
j_gene: TRBJ2-7; abundance: NA; d_gene: NA; v_gene: TRBV18; CDR3aa: CASSPPSRAYEQYF; CDR3nt: TGTGCCAGCTCACCACCGTCCAGGGCCTACGAGCAGTACTTC
j_gene: TRBJ2-5; abundance: NA; d_gene: NA; v_gene: TRBV29-1; CDR3aa: CSAGDRDGGETQYF; CDR3nt: TGCAGCGCCGGGGACCGGGACGGAGGGGAGACCCAGTACTTC
j_gene: TRBJ1-4; abundance: once; d_gene: NA; v_gene: TRBV9; CDR3aa: CASSRTPATNEKLFF; CDR3nt: TGTGCCAGCAGCCGGACACCTGCAACTAATGAAAAACTGTTTTTT
j_gene: TRBJ1-2; abundance: NA; d_gene: NA; v_gene: TRBV20-1; CDR3aa: CSAHAGYGYTF; CDR3nt: TGCAGTGCCCACGCAGGGTATGGCTACACCTTC
j_gene: TRBJ2-7; abundance: NA; d_gene: NA; v_gene: TRBV27; CDR3aa: CASSLALTDPAYEQYF; CDR3nt: TGTGCCAGCAGTTTAGCCCTGACAGATCCTGCCTACGAGCAGTACTTC
j_gene: TRBJ2-2; abundance: NA; d_gene: TRBD1; v_gene: TRBV25-1; CDR3aa: CASSESPGQGNTGELFF; CDR3nt: TGTGCCAGCAGTGAGTCCCCGGGACAGGGGAACACCGGGGAGCTGTTTTTT
j_gene: TRBJ1-3; abundance: NA; d_gene: NA; v_gene: TRBV5-6; CDR3aa: CASSLPRGDGNTIYF; CDR3nt: TGTGCCAGCAGCTTGCCCAGGGGTGATGGAAACACCATATATTTT
j_gene: TRBJ1-1; abundance: NA; d_gene: NA; v_gene: TRBV6-5; CDR3aa: CASRPGGANTEAFF; CDR3nt: TGTGCCAGCAGGCCGGGAGGCGCCAACACTGAAGCTTTCTTT
j_gene: TRBJ2-1; abundance: NA; d_gene: NA; v_gene: TRBV6-5; CDR3aa: CASSNLGNEQFF; CDR3nt: TGTGCCAGCAGCAATCTAGGTAATGAGCAGTTCTTC
j_gene: TRBJ1-6; abundance: NA; d_gene: NA; v_gene: TRBV27; CDR3aa: CASSLGGGPLHF; CDR3nt: TGTGCCAGCAGTTTAGGCGGGGGGCCCCTCCACTTT
j_gene: TRBJ2-2; abundance: NA; d_gene: TRBD2; v_gene: TRBV28; CDR3aa: CASISGGTNTGELFF; CDR3nt: TGTGCCAGCATTTCCGGGGGGACCAACACCGGGGAGCTGTTTTTT
j_gene: TRBJ1-4; abundance: NA; d_gene: NA; v_gene: TRBV7-9; CDR3aa: CASSLSSPALGEKLFF; CDR3nt: TGTGCCAGCAGCTTATCCTCGCCAGCCCTCGGGGAAAAACTGTTTTTT
j_gene: TRBJ1-2; abundance: NA; d_gene: NA; v_gene: TRBV7-8; CDR3aa: CASSFGAGTIYGYTF; CDR3nt: TGTGCCAGCAGCTTCGGGGCCGGGACAATCTATGGCTACACCTTC
j_gene: TRBJ2-1; abundance: NA; d_gene: TRBD2; v_gene: TRBV28; CDR3aa: CASLTQPGLEQFF; CDR3nt: TGTGCCAGCCTCACACAGCCGGGACTAGAGCAGTTCTTC
j_gene: TRBJ1-2; abundance: NA; d_gene: NA; v_gene: TRBV29-1; CDR3aa: CSVEGNYGYTF; CDR3nt: TGCAGCGTTGAAGGGAACTATGGCTACACCTTC
j_gene: TRBJ2-1; abundance: NA; d_gene: TRBD1; v_gene: TRBV19; CDR3aa: CASSPRDRENEQFF; CDR3nt: TGTGCCAGTAGTCCCCGGGACAGGGAGAATGAGCAGTTCTTC
j_gene: TRBJ1-2; abundance: NA; d_gene: NA; v_gene: TRBV28; CDR3aa: CATRGQGGHGYTF; CDR3nt: TGTGCCACAAGAGGGCAGGGAGGCCATGGCTACACCTTC
j_gene: TRBJ1-4; abundance: NA; d_gene: NA; v_gene: TRBV7-9; CDR3aa: CASSLGQGEKLFF; CDR3nt: TGTGCCAGCAGCTTAGGGCAGGGGGAAAAACTGTTTTTT
j_gene: TRBJ1-1; abundance: NA; d_gene: NA; v_gene: TRBV7-3; CDR3aa: CASSSQMNTEAFF; CDR3nt: TGTGCCAGCAGCTCTCAGATGAACACTGAAGCTTTCTTT
j_gene: TRBJ2-3; abundance: few; d_gene: TRBD2; v_gene: TRBV6-8; CDR3aa: CARGLAGPTDTQYF; CDR3nt: TGTGCCAGAGGACTAGCGGGCCCGACAGATACGCAGTATTTT
j_gene: TRBJ1-4; abundance: NA; d_gene: NA; v_gene: TRBV29-1; CDR3aa: CSVEGGPEEKLFF; CDR3nt: TGCAGCGTTGAGGGTGGGCCGGAGGAAAAACTGTTTTTT
j_gene: TRBJ1-1; abundance: NA; d_gene: NA; v_gene: TRBV5-1; CDR3aa: CASSLDTGSNTEAFF; CDR3nt: TGCGCCAGCAGCTTGGACACAGGGTCGAACACTGAAGCTTTCTTT
j_gene: TRBJ2-7; abundance: NA; d_gene: NA; v_gene: TRBV20-1; CDR3aa: CSARGGYEQYF; CDR3nt: TGCAGTGCTAGAGGGGGCTACGAGCAGTACTTC
j_gene: TRBJ2-1; abundance: once; d_gene: TRBD2; v_gene: TRBV14; CDR3aa: CASSRRLARGGDNEQFF; CDR3nt: TGTGCCAGCAGCCGCCGCCTAGCTCGGGGAGGGGATAATGAGCAGTTCTTC
j_gene: TRBJ2-7; abundance: NA; d_gene: NA; v_gene: TRBV12-3/TRBV12-4; CDR3aa: CASSGVWVEQYF; CDR3nt: TGTGCCAGCAGTGGTGTTTGGGTCGAGCAGTACTTC
j_gene: TRBJ1-1; abundance: NA; d_gene: NA; v_gene: TRBV2; CDR3aa: CASLEATEAFF; CDR3nt: TGTGCCAGCTTGGAGGCCACTGAAGCTTTCTTT
j_gene: TRBJ2-2; abundance: NA; d_gene: NA; v_gene: TRBV12-5; CDR3aa: CASALEGGGTGELFF; CDR3nt: TGTGCTAGTGCCCTTGAGGGAGGGGGCACCGGGGAGCTGTTTTTT
j_gene: TRBJ2-1; abundance: NA; d_gene: NA; v_gene: TRBV4-1; CDR3aa: CASSQEEYNEQFF; CDR3nt: TGCGCCAGCAGCCAAGAGGAATACAATGAGCAGTTCTTC
j_gene: TRBJ1-6; abundance: NA; d_gene: NA; v_gene: TRBV30; CDR3aa: CAWGRWDNSPLHF; CDR3nt: TGTGCCTGGGGCCGTTGGGATAATTCACCCCTCCACTTT
j_gene: TRBJ2-7; abundance: NA; d_gene: NA; v_gene: TRBV27; CDR3aa: CASSSNRAGGEQYF; CDR3nt: TGTGCCAGCAGTTCAAACCGTGCTGGGGGTGAGCAGTACTTC
j_gene: TRBJ2-7; abundance: NA; d_gene: NA; v_gene: TRBV6-1; CDR3aa: CASSESARGREQYF; CDR3nt: TGTGCCAGCAGTGAATCGGCCAGGGGTCGAGAGCAGTACTTC
j_gene: TRBJ1-1; abundance: NA; d_gene: NA; v_gene: TRBV18; CDR3aa: CASSPEGGPPSIEAFF; CDR3nt: TGTGCCAGCTCACCGGAAGGAGGGCCGCCTAGTATCGAAGCTTTCTTT
j_gene: TRBJ2-7; abundance: NA; d_gene: TRBD2; v_gene: TRBV5-6; CDR3aa: CASSPPGLVNEQYF; CDR3nt: TGTGCCAGCAGCCCCCCCGGACTAGTAAACGAGCAGTACTTC
j_gene: TRBJ2-7; abundance: NA; d_gene: NA; v_gene: TRBV3-1/TRBV3-2; CDR3aa: CASSQGGAYEQYF; CDR3nt: TGTGCCAGCAGCCAAGGCGGGGCCTACGAGCAGTACTTC
j_gene: TRBJ2-1; abundance: once; d_gene: NA; v_gene: TRBV4-1; CDR3aa: CASSQDLAGMNNEQFF; CDR3nt: TGCGCCAGCAGCCAAGATCTTGCGGGGATGAACAATGAGCAGTTCTTC
j_gene: TRBJ2-1; abundance: NA; d_gene: NA; v_gene: TRBV29-1; CDR3aa: CSVEDLRGYNEQFF; CDR3nt: TGCAGCGTTGAAGATCTACGTGGGTACAATGAGCAGTTCTTC
j_gene: TRBJ2-4; abundance: NA; d_gene: TRBD2; v_gene: TRBV28; CDR3aa: CASAWGGKNIQYF; CDR3nt: TGTGCCAGCGCCTGGGGGGGCAAAAACATTCAGTACTTC
j_gene: TRBJ2-1; abundance: NA; d_gene: NA; v_gene: TRBV5-6; CDR3aa: CASSLSNNEQFF; CDR3nt: TGTGCCAGCAGCTTGTCGAACAATGAGCAGTTCTTC
j_gene: TRBJ2-3; abundance: NA; d_gene: NA; v_gene: TRBV7-9; CDR3aa: CASSQLGTDTQYF; CDR3nt: TGTGCCAGCAGCCAACTAGGAACAGATACGCAGTATTTT
j_gene: TRBJ1-4; abundance: NA; d_gene: NA; v_gene: TRBV7-8; CDR3aa: CASSGPVNEKLFF; CDR3nt: TGTGCCTCCTCAGGGCCAGTTAATGAAAAACTGTTTTTT
j_gene: TRBJ2-3; abundance: NA; d_gene: TRBD2; v_gene: TRBV7-3; CDR3aa: CASSSQGGGRAADTQYF; CDR3nt: TGTGCCAGCAGCTCTCAAGGAGGCGGGAGGGCCGCAGATACGCAGTATTTT
j_gene: TRBJ2-1; abundance: NA; d_gene: TRBD2; v_gene: TRBV7-9; CDR3aa: CASSPTSGYHPSDEQFF; CDR3nt: TGTGCCAGCAGCCCTACTAGCGGGTACCACCCTTCGGATGAGCAGTTCTTC
j_gene: TRBJ2-7; abundance: NA; d_gene: TRBD2; v_gene: TRBV5-1; CDR3aa: CASSLASTSGVYEQYF; CDR3nt: TGCGCCAGCAGCTTGGCCTCGACTAGCGGGGTATACGAGCAGTACTTC
j_gene: TRBJ2-1; abundance: NA; d_gene: TRBD2; v_gene: TRBV5-3; CDR3aa: CAGCGRAGEQFF; CDR3nt: TGTGCCGGGTGCGGGAGGGCCGGTGAGCAGTTCTTC
j_gene: TRBJ2-5; abundance: once; d_gene: NA; v_gene: TRBV11-2; CDR3aa: CASSLVASLGETQYF; CDR3nt: TGTGCCAGCAGCTTAGTAGCTTCTTTAGGAGAGACCCAGTACTTC
j_gene: TRBJ1-1; abundance: NA; d_gene: NA; v_gene: TRBV13; CDR3aa: CASSLVSRGNTEAFF; CDR3nt: TGTGCCAGCAGCTTAGTAAGTCGGGGGAACACTGAAGCTTTCTTT
j_gene: TRBJ1-1; abundance: NA; d_gene: NA; v_gene: TRBV14; CDR3aa: CASSQRGWETEAFF; CDR3nt: TGTGCCAGCAGCCAAAGAGGGTGGGAGACTGAAGCTTTCTTT
j_gene: TRBJ2-5; abundance: NA; d_gene: NA; v_gene: TRBV7-2; CDR3aa: CASSALGETQYF; CDR3nt: TGTGCCAGCAGCGCCCTGGGGGAGACCCAGTACTTC
j_gene: TRBJ2-7; abundance: once; d_gene: NA; v_gene: TRBV9; CDR3aa: CASSPLPRGRDQDEQYF; CDR3nt: TGTGCCAGCAGCCCACTCCCCAGGGGAAGGGATCAGGACGAGCAGTACTTC
j_gene: TRBJ1-4; abundance: NA; d_gene: TRBD1; v_gene: TRBV2; CDR3aa: CASTLQGAGTNEKLFF; CDR3nt: TGTGCCAGCACCCTACAGGGGGCGGGAACTAATGAAAAACTGTTTTTT
j_gene: TRBJ2-5; abundance: NA; d_gene: NA; v_gene: TRBV11-3; CDR3aa: CASKLQETQYF; CDR3nt: TGTGCCAGCAAGTTACAAGAGACCCAGTACTTC